Sequencing of this TCR beta chain was carried out in a study of beta chain features in type 1 diabetes. Study overall: All samples together contributed almost 110,000,000 sorted cells for examination.

Many counts were recorded for this clone. Its target is not known. Germline is not matched at one junction end, which may reflect a read error. As every portion of the isolated RNA was reverse transcribed, the sequencing read expressed TCRB transcripts. The average read count of naive, central memory and regulatory T cell samples was about 3.57 million. Libraries were prepared by immunoSEQ multiplex PCR; TCRdb keeps only in-frame clonotypes and omits some of them. This sample carries about 180,000 clones, approximately 8.1% of them seen once, and the ten largest clones take 0.94%. General study points: Within each of all four CD4+ subsets, Type 1 diabetes patients had TCRB CDR3s that were moderately but significantly shorter. The naive, central memory and Treg TCRB repertoires showed an apparent similarity that was greater among patients than among healthy donors. A PCR bias possibly favoring shorter templates would apply equally to patients and controls.

Material for sequencing was central memory CD4+ T cells from blood. The receptor was derived from a woman aged 35 to 49 with type 1 diabetes.

In DNA, the CDR3 is TGTGCCAGCACGGGGGGTGGCAGCCAAGGGACCCAGTACTTC. Its protein is CASTGGGSQGTQYF. This chain joins TRBV6-1 and TRBJ2-5; 7 nucleotides agree with TRBD2. The germline gives CDR1 MNHNS, CDR2 SASEGT. The CDR3 runs to 14 residues.